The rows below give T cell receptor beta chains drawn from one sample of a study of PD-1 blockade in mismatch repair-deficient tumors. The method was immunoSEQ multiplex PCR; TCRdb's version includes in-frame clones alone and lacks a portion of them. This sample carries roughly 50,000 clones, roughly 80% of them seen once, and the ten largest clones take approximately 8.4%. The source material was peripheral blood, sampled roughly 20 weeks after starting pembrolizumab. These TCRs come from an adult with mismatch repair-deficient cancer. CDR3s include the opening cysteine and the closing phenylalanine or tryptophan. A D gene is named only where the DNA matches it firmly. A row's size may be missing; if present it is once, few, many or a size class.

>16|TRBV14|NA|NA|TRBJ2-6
CASSQGRPSGANVLTF
TGTGCCAGCAGCCAAGGGCGGCCCTCTGGGGCCAACGTCCTGACTTTC
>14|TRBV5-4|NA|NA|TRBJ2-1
CASSLDGGLNEQFF
TGTGCCAGCAGCTTGGACGGGGGGCTCAATGAGCAGTTCTTC
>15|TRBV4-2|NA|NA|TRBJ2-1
CASSQNRAIYNEQFF
TGTGCCAGCAGCCAGAACCGGGCAATCTACAATGAGCAGTTCTTC
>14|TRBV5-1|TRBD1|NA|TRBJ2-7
CASSLGQGAREQYF
TGCGCCAGCAGCTTAGGACAGGGGGCCCGGGAGCAGTACTTC
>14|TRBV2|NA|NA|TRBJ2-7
CASQTGSQTYEQYF
TGTGCCAGCCAAACCGGGTCCCAGACCTACGAGCAGTACTTC
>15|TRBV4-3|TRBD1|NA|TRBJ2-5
CASSRTVDRAETQYF
TGCGCCAGCAGCCGCACAGTTGACAGGGCCGAGACCCAGTACTTC
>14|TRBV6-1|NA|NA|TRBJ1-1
CASSDRQKNTEAFF
TGTGCCAGCAGTGATAGACAGAAGAACACTGAAGCTTTCTTT
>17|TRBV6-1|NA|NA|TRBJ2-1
CASSEGQGGRSYNEQFF
TGTGCCAGCAGTGAAGGGCAGGGGGGCCGCTCCTACAATGAGCAGTTCTTC
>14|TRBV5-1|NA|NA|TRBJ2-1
CASSDGGGYNEQFF
TGCGCCAGCAGCGATGGAGGGGGCTACAATGAGCAGTTCTTC
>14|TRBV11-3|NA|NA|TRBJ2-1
CASSSRTVNNEQFF
TGTGCCAGCAGCTCCCGGACCGTAAACAATGAGCAGTTCTTC
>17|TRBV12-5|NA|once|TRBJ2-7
CASGLVLGGEGKEEQYF
TGTGCTAGTGGTTTGGTCCTAGGTGGTGAGGGGAAGGAGGAGCAGTACTTC